These 21 T cell receptor beta chains came from one sample sequenced in a study of T cells in Graves' hyperthyroidism and ophthalmopathy. From RNA transcripts, TCR beta CDR3 regions were amplified. First-round RT-PCR with HTBI primers amplified the TCR CDR3 region. TCRdb passed the multiplex PCR reads through MiXCR, listing each CDR3 protein once. The data contain about 400,000 distinct CDR3 sequences, 13% to 15% of them singletons. The source material was blood. The receptor set was obtained from a woman aged 25 to 39 with Graves' ophthalmopathy.

This clonotype showed up many times. V and J are TRBV7-2 and TRBJ2-5; TRBD2 might be the D (5 bases). Deletions cut 1 base from V and 8 bases from J, with 17 bases between. The CDR3 is 15 amino acids. The germline gives CDR1 SGHTA, CDR2 FQGNSA. The CDR3 spells CASSLGGSSGETQYF. DNA for the CDR3: TGTGCCAGCAGCTTAGGCGGGTCCTCCGGTGAAACCCAGTACTTC. The variable domain in full, completed from reference TRBV7-2 and TRBJ2-5, reads GAGVSQSPSNKVTEKGKDVELRCDPISGHTALYWYRQSLGQGLEFLIYFQGNSAPDKSGLPSDRFSAERTGGSVSTLTIQRTQQEDSAVYLCASSLGGSSGETQYFGPGTRLLVL.

This clonotype appeared a few times. The genes are TRBV29-1 and TRBJ1-2; TRBD1 aligns across 9 bases. V shed 2 bases, J shed 8 bases, and the junction held 9 bases outside the gene matches. The length of the CDR3 is 14 residues. Germline assignment: CDR1 SQVTM and CDR2 ANQGSEA. The CDR3, as DNA: TGCAGCGTTGAAACACAGGGGGCTAGAGGCGGCTACACCTTC. It is translated as CSVETQGARGGYTF.

In this sample, this clonotype turned up a few times. The V gene is TRBV27, the J gene TRBJ1-3; no reliable D call. Trimming stripped 3 bases from V and 4 bases from J, with 10 bases between. The germline V gene encodes CDR1 MNHEY and CDR2 SMNVEV (reference sequence). This CDR3 comprises 14 residues. CDR3 sequence reads: CASSLGGLGNTIYF. Written as DNA, the CDR3 is TGTGCCAGCAGTTTGGGAGGATTAGGAAACACCATATATTTT.

This clonotype was counted at least ten times. The chain has TRBV7-2 and TRBJ2-5, with 8 bases fitting TRBD1. Germline V lookup: CDR1 SGHTA, CDR2 FQGNSA. J gave up 1 base and V 5 bases, and 3 bases lay outside the gene matches. This CDR3 region has 14 residues. The CDR3 here is CASSKDRVQETQYF. In DNA, the CDR3 is TGTGCCAGCAGCAAGGACAGGGTCCAAGAGACCCAGTACTTC.

V is TRBV9 and J is TRBJ2-2; 8 bases map to TRBD2. V shed 4 bases and J 7 bases; nucleotides not matched to a gene: 12. The CDR3 sequence is 16 residues long. Germline loops: CDR1 SGDLS, CDR2 YYNGEE. CDR3 region: CASSPRRRGAGGELFF. The DNA of the CDR3 is TGTGCCAGCAGCCCCAGGCGGCGGGGGGCCGGCGGGGAGCTGTTTTTT.

This clonotype came up many times. This chain uses TRBV5-1 with TRBJ2-7, with 14 bases lining up with TRBD2. Germline V gene data show CDR1 as SGHRS and CDR2 as YFSETQ. J gave up 6 bases and V 3 bases, and 8 bases lay outside the gene matches. The CDR3 loop spans 16 amino acids. The CDR3 DNA sequence: TGCGCCAGCAGCTCGGGACTAGCGGGGGCCCTCGGCGAGCAGTACTTC. Its translation: CASSSGLAGALGEQYF.

This clonotype was observed many times. The chain joins TRBV5-1 to TRBJ1-2; D is ambiguous. From germline, CDR1 is SGHRS and CDR2 YFSETQ. The CDR3 consists of 13 residues. Trimming stripped 2 bases from V and 3 bases from J, with 8 bases between. The chain's CDR3 is CASSLPGDYGYTF. The CDR3 bases are TGCGCCAGCAGCTTACCAGGTGACTATGGCTACACCTTC.

In this sample, this clonotype turned up many times. The chain uses TRBV14 and TRBJ1-1; no reliable D call. CDR3 length: 14 amino acids. V was pared by 2 bases and J by 5 bases, with 12 bases between. The germline V gene has CDR1 SGHDN and CDR2 FVKESK. CDR3 in DNA: TGTGCCAGCAGCCAAACTGCACTGTGGACTGAAGCTTTCTTT. Its translation: CASSQTALWTEAFF. Complete variable domain (other parts from reference TRBV14 and TRBJ1-1): EAGVTQFPSHSVIEKGQTVTLRCDPISGHDNLYWYRRVMGKEIKFLLHFVKESKQDESGMPNNRFLAERTGGTYSTLKVQPAELEDSGVYFCASSQTALWTEAFFGQGTRLTVV.

There are many counts of this clonotype. This chain uses TRBV20-1 with TRBJ2-7, with D possibly matching TRBD1 (5 bases). Trimming took off 3 bases at V and 0 bases at J, with 15 bases between the two ends. Germline CDR1 reads DFQATT; CDR2 reads SNEGSKA (reference sequence). CDR3 size: 15 residues. The CDR3 here is CSARSGLRTSYEQYF. CDR3 DNA sequence: TGCAGTGCTAGGTCAGGGTTAAGGACCTCCTACGAGCAGTACTTC.

This clonotype was seen only once. A read error may be the cause here, since a much bigger clone is one base away. This chain joins TRBV2 and TRBJ2-2; D tentatively fits TRBD1 or TRBD2 (6 bases each). The CDR3 has 16 residues. Trimming took off 7 bases at V and 4 bases at J, with 19 bases between the two ends. Germline-derived CDR1 and CDR2 are SNHLY and FYNNEI. DNA for the CDR3: TGTGCCAGCAAGAGAGGGGGGACGGGGGCCACCGGGGAGCTGTTTTTT. Translating it yields CASKRGGTGATGELFF. Drawing the rest from reference TRBV2 and TRBJ2-2, the complete variable domain is EPEVTQTPSHQVTQMGQEVILRCVPISNHLYFYWYRQILGQKVEFLVSFYNNEISEKSEIFDDQFSVERPDGSNFTLKIRSTKLEDSAMYFCASKRGGTGATGELFFGEGSRLTVL.

This sequence joins TRBV9 and TRBJ2-7, with TRBD2 matching over 10 bases. Germline CDR1 and CDR2: SGDLS and YYNGEE. Unmatched junction bases numbered 7, after V lost 4 bases and J lost 3 bases. The length of the CDR3 is 15 residues. The CDR3 bases are TGTGCCAGCAGCCTTAGCGGGGGGAACCTCTACGAGCAGTACTTC. This gives the protein CASSLSGGNLYEQYF. The whole variable domain, filled in from reference TRBV9 and TRBJ2-7, reads DSGVTQTPKHLITATGQRVTLRCSPRSGDLSVYWYQQSLDQGLQFLIQYYNGEERAKGNILERFSAQQFPDLHSELNLSSLELGDSALYFCASSLSGGNLYEQYFGPGTRLTVT.

This clonotype was seen only a few times. The gene calls are TRBV4-1 and TRBJ1-5, with 9 bases lining up with TRBD1. The length of the CDR3 is 18 residues. V lost 1 base to trimming and J lost 2 bases; unmatched junction nucleotides: 9. Germline assignment: CDR1 MGHRA and CDR2 YSYEKL. The CDR3 region has the DNA TGCGCCAGCAGCCAAGGGCCCCTGGGACAGGGCCGCAATCAGCCCCAGCATTTT. Amino acid sequence: CASSQGPLGQGRNQPQHF.

This clonotype has only a few counts. The rearrangement links TRBV20-1 to TRBJ2-5; no clear D gene. The germline V gene encodes CDR1 DFQATT and CDR2 SNEGSKA (reference sequence). V was trimmed by 0 bases and J by 4 bases, leaving 12 bases between them. This CDR3 comprises 14 residues. CDR3 nucleotides: TGCAGTGCTAGAGAAGGAGAGTTGCGAGAGACCCAGTACTTC. Translating it yields CSAREGELRETQYF.

In this sample, this clonotype turned up many times. The gene calls are TRBV28 and TRBJ2-5; D may match TRBD1 or TRBD2 (5 bases each). The CDR3 loop spans 17 amino acids. Germline values: CDR1 MDHEN, CDR2 SYDVKM. Trimming removed 2 bases at V and 4 bases at J, with 20 bases between. The CDR3 region is CASSLGPSEGWGETQYF. The CDR3 DNA reads as TGTGCCAGCAGTTTAGGACCCTCAGAGGGGTGGGGAGAGACCCAGTACTTC.

This clonotype was seen at least ten times. The chain has TRBV20-1 and TRBJ1-2; D call uncertain. Germline values: CDR1 DFQATT, CDR2 SNEGSKA (reference sequence). The CDR3 length is 10 residues. V gave up 5 bases and J gave up 7 bases, with 8 bases separating them. In DNA, the CDR3 is TGCAGTGCTGGTAGTTTTGGCTACACCTTC. It specifies CSAGSFGYTF.

This clonotype was observed a few times. The chain carries TRBV5-1 and TRBJ2-3; perhaps TRBD2 as D (5 bases). This CDR3 comprises 15 residues. V shed 2 bases and J shed 4 bases, with 14 bases lying between them. From germline, CDR1 is SGHRS and CDR2 YFSETQ. CDR3 nucleotides: TGCGCCAGCAGCTTCCGGGTAGGGCGGGCAGATACGCAGTATTTT. Residues: CASSFRVGRADTQYF. The whole variable domain, filled in from reference TRBV5-1 and TRBJ2-3, reads KAGVTQTPRYLIKTRGQQVTLSCSPISGHRSVSWYQQTPGQGLQFLFEYFSETQRNKGNFPGRFSGRQFSNSRSEMNVSTLELGDSALYLCASSFRVGRADTQYFGPGTRLTVL.

The gene calls are TRBV7-9 and TRBJ1-5; maybe TRBD1 (6 bases). Germline V lookup: CDR1 SEHNR, CDR2 FQNEAQ (reference sequence). V was cut by 5 bases and J by 9 bases, with 20 bases left in between. This CDR3 region has 15 residues. CDR3 bases: TGTGCCAGCAGCAGAGAGGCGGCAGGGGACGCGCCCCAGCATTTT. It specifies CASSREAAGDAPQHF.

This clonotype was observed a handful of times. The rearrangement links TRBV20-1 to TRBJ2-7; D perhaps matches TRBD2 (7 bases). The CDR3 loop spans 13 amino acids. Germline loops: CDR1 DFQATT, CDR2 SNEGSKA (reference sequence). V lost 5 bases to trimming and J lost 6 bases, with 17 bases between them. The CDR3 DNA is TGCAGTGCTGACAGCGGGGCGACAGGCGAGCAGTACTTC. The encoded protein is CSADSGATGEQYF.

The chain couples TRBV7-9 to TRBJ1-5, with D possibly matching TRBD1 (5 bases). Germline CDR1 SEHNR, CDR2 FQNEAQ (reference sequence). The ends were cut back, 6 bases at V and 4 bases at J, with 25 bases in the middle. The CDR3 is made up of 18 amino acids. The CDR3 here is CASSPALAGTHRNQPQHF. The CDR3 DNA sequence: TGTGCCAGCAGTCCAGCGCTGGCGGGGACCCACCGAAATCAGCCCCAGCATTTT. Full variable domain (missing parts from reference TRBV7-9 and TRBJ1-5): DTGVSQNPRHKITKRGQNVTFRCDPISEHNRLYWYRQTLGQGPEFLTYFQNEAQLEKSRLLSDRFSAERPKGSFSTLEIQRTEQGDSAMYLCASSPALAGTHRNQPQHFGDGTRLSIL.

The chain has TRBV10-3 and TRBJ2-6, with 11 bases matching TRBD1. CDR1 is ENHRY, CDR2 SYGVKD, per germline. V shed 6 bases and J 4 bases; nucleotides not matched to a gene: 5. The CDR3 has 16 residues. DNA for the CDR3: TGTGCCATCAGGTGGGACAGGGGGTCAGGGGCCAACGTCCTGACTTTC. This codes for CAIRWDRGSGANVLTF.

Many counts were recorded for this clonotype. The chain recombines TRBV20-1 with TRBJ2-5; D may match TRBD1 or TRBD2 (5 bases each). Trimming shortened V by 6 bases and J by 5 bases, and 16 bases separated the two germline ends. CDR3 length equals 13 residues. Germline assignment: CDR1 DFQATT and CDR2 SNEGSKA (reference sequence). CDR3 bases: TGCAGTGCCCCGGGGCAATCAACGGAGACCCAGTACTTC. As protein: CSAPGQSTETQYF.